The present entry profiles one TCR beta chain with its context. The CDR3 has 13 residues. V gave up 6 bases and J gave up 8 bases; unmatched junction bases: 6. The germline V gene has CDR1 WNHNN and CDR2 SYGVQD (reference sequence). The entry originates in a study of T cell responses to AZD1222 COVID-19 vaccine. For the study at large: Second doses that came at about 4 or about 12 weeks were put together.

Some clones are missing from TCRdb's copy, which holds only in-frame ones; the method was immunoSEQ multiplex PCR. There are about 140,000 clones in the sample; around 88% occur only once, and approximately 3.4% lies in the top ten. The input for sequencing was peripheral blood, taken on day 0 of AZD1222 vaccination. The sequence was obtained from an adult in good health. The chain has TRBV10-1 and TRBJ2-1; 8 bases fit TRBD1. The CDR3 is CASSPGQAHEQFF. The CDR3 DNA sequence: TGCGCCAGCAGCCCGGGACAGGCCCATGAGCAGTTCTTC.